This T cell receptor (beta chain) derives from a study of blood T cell repertoires in COVID-19 (dated by TCRdb to 2019 to 2021). Study-level background: The collaborator samples originated in the United States, Italy and Spain and spanned the acute and convalescent phases of COVID-19. The prospective study material was composed of cDNA or gDNA derived from T cells, B-cell-depleted T cells, or PBMCs. Deeply sampled blood TCRbeta repertoires from subjects exposed to, actively infected with, or recovered from COVID-19 were included in the dataset. The repertoires were made available in a free public database intended to serve as a resource for research on the immune response to SARS-CoV-2. Samples came from the ongoing ImmuneRACE study (first 160 participants) plus 1,254 subjects from 6 global collaborators. A de-identified subject ID, COVID-19 status, age in years and sex were almost always included in the sample metadata. Where HLA class I and class II types were available, the types were taken from metadata supplied by the sample provider, not from assay-based typing. Summary of the overall study and its limitations: The quantity of clinical and demographic metadata differed by source and by participant and was supplied without curation.

The germline V gene (reference sequence) specifies SEHNR as CDR1 and FQNEAQ as CDR2. The junction shows trimming of 4 bases on V and 4 bases on J, plus 14 bases between the germline ends. The CDR3 numbers 15 residues from cysteine through phenylalanine. Only the CDR3 DNA stays, 45 bases, in frame from base 1. The immunoSEQ Assay, a bias-controlled multiplex PCR, was used to amplify TCRbeta CDR3 regions from genomic DNA. As for the authors' bioinformatics: Nucleated cell counts per sample were estimated from amplification of reference gene primers within the assay. To quantify the absolute abundance of each unique TCRbeta CDR3 rearrangement, sequence reads were collapsed and filtered. For each sample, productive Simpson clonality was calculated by taking the square root of Simpson's diversity index across productive rearrangements. TCRdb re-hosts the immuneACCESS table, in-frame sequences only. Its copies lack some clones; in the studies checked, an unresolved V gene accounts for under half of them, and the cause for the rest is not known. V and J calls plus clone size are reproduced from that table; the DNA served to infer D and trimming. For this sample the table gives a few hundred thousand clones, of which 70% to 90% were detected only once. The ten biggest clones cover 3% to 3.5% of the sample.

Collaborating institutions collected whole blood in K2EDTA tubes following their own protocols. For TCRbeta analysis, collaborators shipped samples in one of three forms: frozen whole blood, isolated PBMCs, or DNA extracted from either of those sample types. Comments on this clone: The antigen it recognizes is unknown. No base-level quality is on record; no much larger clone is a single base apart.

The receptor was isolated from a man between 18 and 29 years old with active or convalescent COVID-19. The chain was built from TRBV7-9 and TRBJ2-1; the D gene is not confidently resolved. Sequenced material: peripheral blood. Here is the DNA: TGTGCCAGCAGCTCGCGGCAGAAGGAGTACAATGAGCAGTTCTTC. Its translation reads: CASSSRQKEYNEQFF.